Many counts were recorded for the clone carrying this TCR beta chain. Its antigen is still unknown. Germline V gene lookup returns CDR1 SGHTA and CDR2 FQGNSA. The CDR3 covers 15 residues. V was pared by 7 bases and J by 10 bases, with 12 bases of the junction left unmatched. The sample belongs to a study of CD8 T cells in ankylosing spondylitis. Overall study findings and caveats: The disease-linked clones had a CD8+ phenotype and low blood frequencies. Ankylosing spondylitis blood seemed to carry a telltale TCR beta motif made of about 8 highly homologous variants.

It was by quantitative 5'-RACE with molecular barcodes that TCR beta libraries were made. TCRdb itself ran the 5' RACE reads through MiXCR, one entry per CDR3 protein. The repertoire holds over 60,000 distinct CDR3 sequences, 5.3% seen once, with around 2.2% in the top ten. Sequencing was done on a sample of blood, either unsorted or a sorted T cell fraction (not recorded which). This receptor was obtained from a male donor with ankylosing spondylitis or in good health (not recorded which). The chain has TRBV7-2 and TRBJ2-1; TRBD1 aligns across 11 bases. CDR3 sequence reads: CASTRPGQGAREQFF. In DNA, the CDR3 is TGTGCCAGCACTCGCCCCGGACAGGGGGCGAGAGAGCAGTTCTTC.